A selection of T cell receptor beta chains follows, all from one sample in a study of T cells in tumors after PD-1 blockade. Produced via immunoSEQ multiplex PCR; TCRdb's table is partial and in-frame only. Among under 4,500 clones, around 67% were seen once, and the ten largest hold approximately 8%. The sequences come from tumor tissue, collected before anti-PD-1 treatment. These receptor sequences come from a human donor with basal cell carcinoma. Each CDR3 is given with its conserved first and last residue. Fields, in order: J gene, V gene, clone size, D gene, CDR3 protein, CDR3 DNA. D genes are given only for firm matches. The size of a clone is reported for some rows only, either as once, few or many, or as a class for expanded clones.

J: TRBJ1-4
V: TRBV6-5
size: NA
D: NA
CDR3: CASSPVGSYNEKLFF
DNA: TGTGCCAGCAGTCCCGTGGGCAGCTATAATGAAAAACTGTTTTTT

J: TRBJ2-7
V: TRBV5-4
size: NA
D: NA
CDR3: CASSLGNPYEQYF
DNA: TGTGCCAGCAGCTTGGGGAACCCCTACGAGCAGTACTTC

J: TRBJ2-6
V: TRBV6-5
size: NA
D: NA
CDR3: CASSKTGSGANVLTF
DNA: TGTGCCAGCAGTAAAACAGGCTCTGGGGCCAACGTCCTGACTTTC

J: TRBJ2-1
V: TRBV5-4
size: few
D: TRBD2
CDR3: CASSSSLGGGMGEQFF
DNA: TGTGCCAGCAGCAGCTCACTTGGCGGGGGGATGGGTGAGCAGTTCTTC

J: TRBJ2-7
V: TRBV10-3
size: NA
D: TRBD1
CDR3: CAISESATGDEQYF
DNA: TGTGCCATCAGTGAGTCCGCAACAGGGGACGAGCAGTACTTC

J: TRBJ1-6
V: TRBV4-1
size: few
D: NA
CDR3: CASSQESTGSSYNSPLHF
DNA: TGCGCCAGCAGCCAAGAGTCTACAGGGAGCTCCTATAATTCACCCCTCCACTTT

J: TRBJ2-3
V: TRBV6-6
size: NA
D: TRBD2
CDR3: CASSPAGLAGGTDTQYF
DNA: TGTGCCAGCAGTCCAGCGGGACTAGCGGGGGGCACAGATACGCAGTATTTT

J: TRBJ2-5
V: TRBV3-1/TRBV3-2
size: NA
D: TRBD1
CDR3: CASSQGGQGYFNKVETQYF
DNA: TGTGCCAGCAGCCAAGGGGGACAGGGGTATTTCAACAAGGTTGAGACCCAGTACTTC

J: TRBJ2-1
V: TRBV4-1
size: NA
D: NA
CDR3: CASSLSTTHDGSYNEQFF
DNA: TGCGCCAGCAGCCTCTCGACAACTCACGACGGCTCCTACAATGAGCAGTTCTTC

J: TRBJ1-2
V: TRBV2
size: few
D: NA
CDR3: CASQADGYTF
DNA: TGTGCCAGCCAAGCGGATGGCTACACCTTC

J: TRBJ1-1
V: TRBV4-2
size: NA
D: TRBD1
CDR3: CASSQDVRGGTEAFF
DNA: TGTGCCAGCAGCCAAGATGTCAGGGGGGGAACTGAAGCTTTCTTT

J: TRBJ2-2
V: TRBV7-6
size: NA
D: NA
CDR3: CASSLAGNTGELFF
DNA: TGTGCCAGCAGCTTAGCAGGGAACACCGGGGAGCTGTTTTTT

J: TRBJ2-7
V: TRBV18
size: NA
D: TRBD1
CDR3: CASSPEGAPIYEQYF
DNA: TGTGCCAGCTCACCAGAGGGGGCGCCTATCTACGAGCAGTACTTC

J: TRBJ2-5
V: TRBV6-5
size: once
D: NA
CDR3: CASTPPGWETQYF
DNA: TGTGCCAGCACCCCCCCGGGTTGGGAGACCCAGTACTTC